This T cell receptor beta chain was retrieved from a study of T cells in Graves' hyperthyroidism and ophthalmopathy. No progression to ophthalmopathy during 18 months of follow-up defined stable disease. Study-wide findings and caveats: A 13 V-J signature model discriminated ophthalmopathy versus stable hyperthyroidism. Blood held most thyroid clonotypes expanded above 0.001 frequency.

CDR3 length equals 15 residues. Germline V gene sequence: CDR1 MDHEN, CDR2 SYDVKM. After removal of 6 bases from V and 3 bases from J, the junction contained 6 bases not matched to a gene. This clonotype was seen repeatedly, ten times or more. Its specificity is not known. TCR beta CDR3 sequences were amplified from RNA transcripts. First-round RT-PCR with HTBI primers amplified the TCR CDR3 region. TCRdb recomputed calls from the multiplex PCR reads with MiXCR, one row per CDR3 protein. Of 450,000 to 600,000 distinct CDR3 sequences listed, 14% are singletons. The source material was blood. This clonotype was sampled from a woman aged 40 to 55 with Graves' hyperthyroidism. V is TRBV28 and J is TRBJ1-5; 9 bases fit TRBD1. The CDR3 loop is CASSSGTGHNQPQHF. In DNA form, the CDR3 reads TGTGCCAGCAGCTCCGGGACAGGGCACAATCAGCCCCAGCATTTT.